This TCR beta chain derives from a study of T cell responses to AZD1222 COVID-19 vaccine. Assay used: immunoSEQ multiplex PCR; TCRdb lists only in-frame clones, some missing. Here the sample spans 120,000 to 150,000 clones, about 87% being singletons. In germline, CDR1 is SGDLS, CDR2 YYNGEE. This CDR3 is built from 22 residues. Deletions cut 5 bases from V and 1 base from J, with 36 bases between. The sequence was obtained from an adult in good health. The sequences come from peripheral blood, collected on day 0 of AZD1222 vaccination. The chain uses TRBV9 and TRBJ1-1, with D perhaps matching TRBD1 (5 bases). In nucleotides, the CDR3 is TGTGCCAGCAGGGGCGCCCCGGTTGGCACGTTAGAAAAGACAGTTCCGAACACTGAAGCTTTCTTT. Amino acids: CASRGAPVGTLEKTVPNTEAFF. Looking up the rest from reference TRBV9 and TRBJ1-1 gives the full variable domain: DSGVTQTPKHLITATGQRVTLRCSPRSGDLSVYWYQQSLDQGLQFLIQYYNGEERAKGNILERFSAQQFPDLHSELNLSSLELGDSALYFCASRGAPVGTLEKTVPNTEAFFGQGTRLTVV.